A single sample gave rise to the 5 T cell receptor beta chains below, sequenced in a study of T cell responses to AZD1222 COVID-19 vaccine. Measured with immunoSEQ multiplex PCR; TCRdb has only the in-frame clones, and not every one. The sample yields some 120,000 clones, 75% to 90% seen once. The sample here was peripheral blood, taken 28 days after the second AZD1222 dose. Every receptor here comes from an adult who received the AZD1222 COVID-19 vaccine.

This chain connects TRBV2 to TRBJ1-4, with TRBD1 as a possible D gene (6 bases). V dropped 7 bases and J dropped 0 bases, with 12 bases sitting between them. The CDR3 has 15 amino acids. Germline assignment: CDR1 SNHLY and CDR2 FYNNEI. In DNA form, the CDR3 reads TGTGCCAGCATTGGACAGACTGCAACTAATGAAAAACTGTTTTTT. The encoded protein is CASIGQTATNEKLFF. The whole variable domain, remainder taken from reference TRBV2 and TRBJ1-4, is EPEVTQTPSHQVTQMGQEVILRCVPISNHLYFYWYRQILGQKVEFLVSFYNNEISEKSEIFDDQFSVERPDGSNFTLKIRSTKLEDSAMYFCASIGQTATNEKLFFGSGTQLSVL.

J is TRBJ1-2 and V is TRBV19; 8 nucleotides agree with TRBD1. Germline V CDR1 and CDR2: LNHDA, SQIVND (reference sequence). The CDR3 length is 14 residues. V trimming: 5 bases; J trimming: 3 bases; junction bases outside the gene matches: 5. CDR3: CASSWTGLDYGYTF. CDR3 coding DNA: TGTGCCAGTAGTTGGACAGGGCTGGACTATGGCTACACCTTC.

In the case of this clone: Other nucleotide sequences in the sample specify the same CDR3. This sequence joins TRBV19 and TRBJ2-3; 8 nucleotides align to TRBD2. Germline V gene sequence: CDR1 LNHDA, CDR2 SQIVND (reference sequence). With V trimmed by 4 bases and J by 1 base, 4 bases remained unmatched. CDR3 length: 15 residues. The CDR3 reads CASSRTSGGTDTQYF. For the CDR3, the DNA is TGTGCCAGTAGTAGAACTAGCGGAGGCACAGATACGCAGTATTTT.

This chain uses TRBV5-1 with TRBJ2-3; 11 bases map to TRBD2. Germline V gives CDR1 SGHRS, CDR2 YFSETQ. Trimming at V came to 2 bases and at J to 0 bases, leaving 2 bases not matched to a gene. The CDR3 loop spans 16 amino acids. The CDR3 reads CASSLIAGGSTDTQYF. CDR3 coding DNA: TGCGCCAGCAGCTTAATAGCGGGGGGGAGCACAGATACGCAGTATTTT.

This chain links TRBV2 with TRBJ1-2; D might be TRBD1 (5 bases). V lost 4 bases and J 7 bases, leaving 13 bases between the germline ends. Germline CDR1 reads SNHLY; CDR2 reads FYNNEI. The CDR3 runs to 13 residues. The CDR3 loop is CASSVEGSGGYTF. The CDR3 bases are TGTGCCAGCAGTGTCGAGGGGAGCGGTGGCTACACCTTC.